The 29 T cell receptor beta chains listed next were all sequenced from one sample in a study of blood T cell repertoires in COVID-19. Profiling relied on immunoSEQ multiplex PCR, and the TCRdb table lists in-frame clones only, not all of them. The repertoire holds over 250,000 clones, with approximately 90% as singletons. Sequenced material: PBMCs or T cells enriched from blood (not recorded which). The receptors originated from a woman in her twenties or thirties who had recovered from COVID-19.

This chain uses TRBV21-1 with TRBJ1-1; TRBD1 is the table's D call and was not checked against the DNA. TRBV21-1 is a pseudogene segment. The length of the CDR3 is 15 residues. CDR3 sequence (DNA): TGTGCCAGCAGCAAAGCTGGACACCAAAACACTGAAGCTTTCTTT. This gives the protein CASSKAGHQNTEAFF.

J is TRBJ2-4 and V is TRBV10-3; a possible D gene is TRBD2 (5 bases). V gave up 5 bases and J gave up 4 bases, with 15 bases separating them. The CDR3 is made up of 15 amino acids. Germline V CDR1 and CDR2: ENHRY, SYGVKD. The CDR3, as DNA: TGTGCCATCAGTACGACCCGGGGATCGAAAAACATTCAGTACTTC. Its protein is CAISTTRGSKNIQYF.

The chain employs TRBV3-1 (or the pseudogene TRBV3-2) and TRBJ1-5, with no clear D. The V gene's germline CDR1 is LGHDT and CDR2 YNNKEL (reference sequence). V was clipped by 0 bases and J by 7 bases, with 13 bases between them. This CDR3 is 15 amino acids long. The CDR3 region is CASSQDWGGNQPQHF. For the CDR3, the DNA is TGTGCCAGCAGCCAAGATTGGGGAGGGAACCAGCCCCAGCATTTT.

The chain combines TRBV6-2 or TRBV6-3 with TRBJ2-1; no clear D gene. Deletions cut 2 bases from V and 4 bases from J, with 15 bases between. The CDR3 has 16 amino acids. Germline loops: CDR1 MNHEY, CDR2 SVGEGT. The CDR3 protein is CASSYNQVGRYNEQFF. CDR3 bases: TGTGCCAGCAGTTACAATCAGGTCGGTCGGTACAATGAGCAGTTCTTC.

V usage is TRBV4-2 and J usage is TRBJ2-1; 16 bases are a match to TRBD2. This CDR3 has 15 amino acids. Trimming cost V 5 bases and J 8 bases; bases outside gene matches: 3. CDR1 LGHNA and CDR2 YNFKEQ come from the germline V gene. CDR3 nucleotides: TGTGCCAGCAGCAAAGGGACTAGCGGGAGGGATGAGCAGTTCTTC. This translates into CASSKGTSGRDEQFF.

By sample fraction, this clone is medium-sized. The chain has TRBV28 and TRBJ2-5; D is perhaps TRBD1 (6 bases). CDR1 is MDHEN and CDR2 is SYDVKM in the germline V gene. The CDR3 is made up of 14 amino acids. V was cut by 2 bases and J by 1 base, with 8 bases left in between. The CDR3 loop is CASSLDRSQETQYF. DNA of the CDR3: TGTGCCAGCAGTTTAGACAGGAGCCAAGAGACCCAGTACTTC.

The V and J genes are TRBV13 and TRBJ2-3; D is ambiguous. The CDR3 extends over 11 amino acids. V was clipped by 11 bases and J by 4 bases, with 10 bases between them. Per germline, CDR1 PRHDT and CDR2 FYEKMQ (reference sequence). CDR3 region: CASSLADTQYF. The CDR3 DNA follows: TGTGCCTCAAGCTTGGCAGATACGCAGTATTTT.

The genes are TRBV28 and TRBJ1-5; D is unresolved. Per germline, CDR1 MDHEN and CDR2 SYDVKM. The CDR3 sequence is 20 residues long. V gave up 3 bases and J gave up 4 bases, with 28 bases separating them. The CDR3 region is CASSLKRKDWATFFNQPQHF. CDR3 sequence (DNA): TGTGCCAGCAGTTTGAAGAGGAAGGACTGGGCCACCTTTTTTAATCAGCCCCAGCATTTT.

This chain connects TRBV4-3 to TRBJ1-6; D not certain. V lost 1 base to trimming and J lost 0 bases, with 4 bases between them. The CDR3 contains 15 residues. The germline gives CDR1 LGHNA, CDR2 YSLEER. In nucleotides, the CDR3 is TGCGCCAGCAGCCAAGTCGGCTCCTATAATTCACCCCTCCACTTT. Translating it yields CASSQVGSYNSPLHF.

V is TRBV5-1 and J is TRBJ2-1; D is unresolved. The V and J ends lost 0 bases and 4 bases respectively, with 5 bases between them. CDR1 is SGHRS and CDR2 is YFSETQ in the germline V gene. The length of the CDR3 is 13 residues. The CDR3 sequence is CASSLDGYNEQFF. The CDR3, as DNA: TGCGCCAGCAGCTTGGACGGGTACAATGAGCAGTTCTTC. Supplemented by reference TRBV5-1 and TRBJ2-1, the full variable domain reads KAGVTQTPRYLIKTRGQQVTLSCSPISGHRSVSWYQQTPGQGLQFLFEYFSETQRNKGNFPGRFSGRQFSNSRSEMNVSTLELGDSALYLCASSLDGYNEQFFGPGTRLTVL.

The CDR3 DNA reads TGTGCCAGCAGTTTAACCGGGACAGGGTATCGTGGTGAGCAGTTCTTC. Translated, it gives CASSLTGTGYRGEQFF. The chain has TRBV27 and TRBJ2-1, with 9 positions matching TRBD1. V trimming: 2 bases; J trimming: 9 bases; junction bases outside the gene matches: 11. The CDR3 loop spans 16 amino acids. Germline assignment: CDR1 MNHEY and CDR2 SMNVEV (reference sequence).

The J gene is TRBJ2-7, the V gene TRBV3-1 (or the pseudogene TRBV3-2); 7 positions agree with TRBD2. The CDR3 spans 14 residues. V dropped 4 bases and J dropped 1; count of bases not matched to a gene: 4. From germline, CDR1 is LGHDT and CDR2 YNNKEL (reference sequence). The chain's CDR3 is CASSRGRDSYEQYF. CDR3 coding DNA: TGTGCCAGCAGCCGAGGGAGGGATTCCTACGAGCAGTACTTC.

V is TRBV27 and J is TRBJ2-3, with 8 nucleotides matching TRBD1. This CDR3 region has 16 residues. CDR1 MNHEY and CDR2 SMNVEV come from the germline V gene (reference sequence). After removal of 4 bases from V and 6 bases from J, the junction contained 12 bases not matched to a gene. CDR3 residues: CASSSGVTGVSDTQYF. CDR3 bases: TGTGCCAGCAGTTCCGGTGTGACAGGGGTGTCCGATACGCAGTATTTT.

The CDR3 nucleotides are TGTGCCAGCACAGGGCCTGGCTCACCCCTCCACTTT. Translation gives CASTGPGSPLHF. V gene TRBV28 combines with J gene TRBJ1-6; a weak D match, TRBD1 (5 bases). CDR1 MDHEN and CDR2 SYDVKM come from the germline V gene. The CDR3 loop spans 12 amino acids. Trimming removed 7 bases at V and 10 bases at J, with 11 bases between.

The chain links TRBV9 to TRBJ2-1, with 9 bases matching TRBD2. CDR3 size: 15 residues. V was pared by 0 bases and J by 7 bases, with 5 bases of the junction left unmatched. Per the germline V gene, CDR1 is SGDLS and CDR2 is YYNGEE. The CDR3: CASSVESGRTNEQFF. The CDR3 nucleotides read TGTGCCAGCAGCGTAGAAAGCGGGAGGACGAATGAGCAGTTCTTC.

V is TRBV15 and J is TRBJ1-1; 11 nucleotides line up with TRBD1. The CDR3 covers 16 residues. CDR1 and CDR2 (germline): LNHNV, YYDKDF (reference sequence). V dropped 5 bases and J dropped 6; count of bases not matched to a gene: 11. CDR3 amino acids: CATSAQSRDRGAEAFF. The CDR3, as DNA: TGTGCCACCAGCGCTCAGTCCCGGGACAGGGGGGCTGAAGCTTTCTTT.

The CDR3 region is CASSNQGFGETQYF. CDR3 sequence (DNA): TGCGCCAGCAGCAATCAGGGGTTTGGCGAGACCCAGTACTTC. The chain links TRBV4-3 to TRBJ2-5; tentative D call: TRBD1 (6 bases). CDR3 length: 14 residues. Germline V gives CDR1 LGHNA, CDR2 YSLEER. The V end was cut by 5 bases, the J end by 5 bases, with 15 bases between.

The chain links TRBV7-9 to TRBJ2-3, with a tentative D call TRBD2 (6 bases). This CDR3 is 15 amino acids long. Germline lookup yields CDR1 SEHNR and CDR2 FQNEAQ (reference sequence). V was clipped by 6 bases and J by 0 bases, with 13 bases between them. CDR3 DNA sequence: TGTGCCAGCAGTGCTAGGGACTCTAGCACAGATACGCAGTATTTT. Translation: CASSARDSSTDTQYF.

This clone was seen more than once but under ten times. The CDR3 nucleotides read TGCGCCAGCAGCTTGGGTAGCGGGAGCGTCAATGAGCAGTTCTTC. It codes for CASSLGSGSVNEQFF. The gene calls are TRBV5-1 and TRBJ2-1; TRBD2 matches at 9 bases. V shed 0 bases and J 6 bases; nucleotides not matched to a gene: 4. Germline V gene lookup returns CDR1 SGHRS and CDR2 YFSETQ. This CDR3 region has 15 residues.

J is TRBJ2-7 and V is TRBV12-3 or TRBV12-4; D not resolved. V lost 3 bases to trimming and J lost 5 bases, with 11 bases between them. The CDR3 runs 13 residues. The CDR3: CASSLAWLDEQYF. CDR3 DNA: TGTGCCAGCAGTTTGGCTTGGCTGGACGAGCAGTACTTC.

This chain joins TRBV20-1 and TRBJ2-2, with TRBD2 as a possible D gene (6 bases). This CDR3 is built from 15 residues. Trimming shortened V by 3 bases and J by 5 bases, and 16 bases separated the two germline ends. Per germline, CDR1 DFQATT and CDR2 SNEGSKA (reference sequence). Written as DNA, the CDR3 is TGCAGTGCTAGTGCTGGCGGGATACGAACCGGGGAGCTGTTTTTT. This codes for CSASAGGIRTGELFF.

The rearrangement uses TRBV7-9 and TRBJ2-1, with TRBD2 matching over 8 bases. The J segment lost 3 bases and the V segment lost 5 bases, leaving 6 bases of the junction unmatched. The CDR3 length is 15 residues. Looked up from germline, CDR1 is SEHNR and CDR2 is FQNEAQ (reference sequence). CDR3 sequence (DNA): TGTGCCAGCAGCCGAGCGGGAGTTCACTACAATGAGCAGTTCTTC. Residues: CASSRAGVHYNEQFF. The full variable domain, in which reference TRBV7-9 and TRBJ2-1 provide the parts outside the CDR3, is DTGVSQNPRHKITKRGQNVTFRCDPISEHNRLYWYRQTLGQGPEFLTYFQNEAQLEKSRLLSDRFSAERPKGSFSTLEIQRTEQGDSAMYLCASSRAGVHYNEQFFGPGTRLTVL.

The chain has TRBV11-3 and TRBJ2-3, with D possibly matching TRBD2 (6 bases). CDR3 length: 17 amino acids. Between the trimmed V and J ends, which lost 5 bases and 4 bases, there was a span of 22 bases. Germline loops: CDR1 SGHNT, CDR2 YENEEA. Here the CDR3 reads CASSLKAGTLLSDTQYF. The CDR3 DNA sequence: TGTGCCAGCAGCCTAAAAGCCGGGACTTTACTCTCAGATACGCAGTATTTT.

The chain combines TRBV27 with TRBJ2-2, with 8 positions matching TRBD2. CDR1 and CDR2 from the germline V gene are MNHEY and SMNVEV (reference sequence). CDR3 size: 17 residues. V was pared by 0 bases and J by 3 bases, with 6 bases of the junction left unmatched. For the CDR3, the DNA is TGTGCCAGCAGTTTATCGCCTAGCGGGTTAGACACCGGGGAGCTGTTTTTT. It codes for CASSLSPSGLDTGELFF.

This clone came up once. The chain employs TRBV5-4 and TRBJ2-1, with D possibly matching TRBD2 (6 bases). Trimming shortened V by 3 bases and J by 12 bases, and 16 bases separated the two germline ends. This CDR3 comprises 13 residues. Germline loops: CDR1 SGHNT, CDR2 YYREEE (reference sequence). The CDR3 sequence: CASSSPGEGGQFF. The CDR3 nucleotides are TGTGCCAGCAGCTCCCCTGGCGAGGGAGGGCAGTTCTTC.

This sequence joins TRBV24-1 and TRBJ2-1, with 11 positions matching TRBD1. Germline V lookup: CDR1 KGHDR, CDR2 SFDVKD. J lost 7 bases, V lost 0 bases, and 4 bases had no gene match. The CDR3 extends over 16 amino acids. Written as DNA, the CDR3 is TGTGCCACCAGTGATTTGTTTGGACAGGGGGCGAATGAGCAGTTCTTC. Translating it yields CATSDLFGQGANEQFF.

The V call is TRBV15, the J call TRBJ1-5, with D perhaps matching TRBD1 (6 bases). The CDR3 loop spans 16 amino acids. Looked up from germline, CDR1 is LNHNV and CDR2 is YYDKDF (reference sequence). Trimming stripped 5 bases from V and 1 base from J, with 15 bases between. Here the CDR3 reads CATSGPGTPSNQPQHF. The CDR3 DNA reads TGTGCCACCAGCGGTCCCGGGACACCGAGCAATCAGCCCCAGCATTTT.

This sequence joins TRBV28 and TRBJ2-1; weak D call: TRBD2 (5 bases). Trimming took off 2 bases at V and 0 bases at J, with 11 bases between the two ends. The CDR3 has 16 amino acids. The V gene's germline CDR1 is MDHEN and CDR2 SYDVKM. The CDR3 DNA reads as TGTGCCAGCAGTTTACCTCGGGGTAGCTCCTACAATGAGCAGTTCTTC. It encodes CASSLPRGSSYNEQFF.

The rearrangement uses TRBV7-9 and TRBJ2-3, with TRBD2 as a possible D gene (6 bases). CDR1 and CDR2 (germline): SEHNR, FQNEAQ (reference sequence). The V and J ends lost 8 bases and 8 bases respectively, with 23 bases between them. The CDR3 sequence is 15 residues long. CDR3 sequence: CASALGAALGGTQYF. The CDR3 region has the DNA TGTGCCAGCGCTTTAGGGGCTGCCTTGGGAGGTACGCAGTATTTT.